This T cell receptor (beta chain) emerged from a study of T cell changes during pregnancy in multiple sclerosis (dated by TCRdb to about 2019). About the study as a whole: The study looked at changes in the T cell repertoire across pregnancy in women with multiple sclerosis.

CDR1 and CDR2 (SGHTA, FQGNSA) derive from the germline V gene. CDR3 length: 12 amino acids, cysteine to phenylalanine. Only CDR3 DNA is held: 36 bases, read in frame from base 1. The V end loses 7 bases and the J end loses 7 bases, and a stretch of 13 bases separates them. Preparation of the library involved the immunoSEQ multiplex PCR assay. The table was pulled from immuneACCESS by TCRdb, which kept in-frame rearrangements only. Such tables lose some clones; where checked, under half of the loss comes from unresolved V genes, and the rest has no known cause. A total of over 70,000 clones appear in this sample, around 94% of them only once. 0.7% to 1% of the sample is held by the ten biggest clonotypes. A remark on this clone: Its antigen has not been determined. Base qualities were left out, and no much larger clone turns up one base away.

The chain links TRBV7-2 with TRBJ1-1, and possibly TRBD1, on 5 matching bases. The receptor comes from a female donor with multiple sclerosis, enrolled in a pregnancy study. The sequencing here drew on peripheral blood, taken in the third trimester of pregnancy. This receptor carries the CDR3 CASNAGRVEAFF. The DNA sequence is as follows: TGTGCCAGCAACGCAGGGAGGGTTGAAGCTTTCTTT.